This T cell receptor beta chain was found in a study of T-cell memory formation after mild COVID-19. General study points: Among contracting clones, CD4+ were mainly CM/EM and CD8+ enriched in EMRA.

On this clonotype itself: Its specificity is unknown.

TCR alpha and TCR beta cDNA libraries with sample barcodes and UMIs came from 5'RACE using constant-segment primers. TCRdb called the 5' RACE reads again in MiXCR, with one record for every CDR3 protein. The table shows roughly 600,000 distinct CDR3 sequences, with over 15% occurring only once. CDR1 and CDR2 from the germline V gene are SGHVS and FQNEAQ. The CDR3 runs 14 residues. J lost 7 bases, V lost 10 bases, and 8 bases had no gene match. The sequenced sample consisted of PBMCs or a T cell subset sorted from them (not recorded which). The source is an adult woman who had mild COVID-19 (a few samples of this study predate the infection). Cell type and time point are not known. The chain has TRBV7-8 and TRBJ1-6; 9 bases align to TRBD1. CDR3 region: CATRPGTGNSPLHF. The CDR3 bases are TGTGCCACCCGACCCGGGACAGGGAATTCACCCCTCCACTTT.